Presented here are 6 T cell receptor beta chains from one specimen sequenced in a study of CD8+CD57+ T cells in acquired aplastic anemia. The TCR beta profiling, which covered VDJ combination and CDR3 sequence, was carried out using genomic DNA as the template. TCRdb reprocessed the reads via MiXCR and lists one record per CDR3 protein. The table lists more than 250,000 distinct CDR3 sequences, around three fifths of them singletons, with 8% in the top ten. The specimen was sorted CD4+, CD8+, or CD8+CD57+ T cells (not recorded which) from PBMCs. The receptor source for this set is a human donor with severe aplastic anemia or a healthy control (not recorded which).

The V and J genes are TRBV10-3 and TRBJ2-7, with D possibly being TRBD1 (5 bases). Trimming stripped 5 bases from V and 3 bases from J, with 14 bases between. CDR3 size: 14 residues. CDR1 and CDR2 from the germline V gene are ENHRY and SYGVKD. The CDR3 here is CAISPNGRDYEQYF. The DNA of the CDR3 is TGTGCCATCAGTCCGAACGGCAGGGACTACGAGCAGTACTTC.

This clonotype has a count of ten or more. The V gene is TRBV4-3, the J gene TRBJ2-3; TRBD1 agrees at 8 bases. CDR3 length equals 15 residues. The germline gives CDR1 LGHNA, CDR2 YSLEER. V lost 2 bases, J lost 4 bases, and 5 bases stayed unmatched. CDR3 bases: TGCGCCAGCAGCCAAAACGGACAGGGAGCAGATACGCAGTATTTT. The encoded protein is CASSQNGQGADTQYF.

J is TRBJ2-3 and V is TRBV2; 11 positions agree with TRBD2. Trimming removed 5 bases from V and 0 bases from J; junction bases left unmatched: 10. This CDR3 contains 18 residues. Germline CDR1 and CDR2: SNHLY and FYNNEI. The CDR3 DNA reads TGTGCCAGCAGTCCGAAAACGGGACTAGCGGTTAGCACAGATACGCAGTATTTT. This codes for CASSPKTGLAVSTDTQYF.

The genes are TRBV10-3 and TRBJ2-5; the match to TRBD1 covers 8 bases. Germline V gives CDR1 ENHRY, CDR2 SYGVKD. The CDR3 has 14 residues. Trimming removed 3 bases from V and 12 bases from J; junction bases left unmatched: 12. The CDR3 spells CAISDPGQVIVKYF. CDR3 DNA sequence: TGTGCCATCAGTGATCCGGGACAGGTGATTGTCAAGTACTTC.

The CDR3 coding sequence is TGCAGTGCTAGAGATCTCAGGCTAGCCCACTCCTACAATGAGCAGTTCTTC. Amino acid sequence: CSARDLRLAHSYNEQFF. The V call is TRBV20-1, the J call TRBJ2-1, with a tentative D call TRBD2 (5 bases). This CDR3 is 17 amino acids long. CDR1 DFQATT and CDR2 SNEGSKA come from the germline V gene (reference sequence). Deletions cut 0 bases from V and 0 bases from J, with 15 bases between.

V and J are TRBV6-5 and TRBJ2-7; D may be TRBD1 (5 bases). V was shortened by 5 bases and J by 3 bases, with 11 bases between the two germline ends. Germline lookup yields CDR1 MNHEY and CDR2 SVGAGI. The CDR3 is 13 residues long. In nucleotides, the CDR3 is TGTGCCAGCAGTGACAATACAGGCTACGAGCAGTACTTC. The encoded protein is CASSDNTGYEQYF.